This TCR beta chain derives from a study of response to subunit inactivated influenza vaccine. This clonotype was seen repeatedly, ten times or more. Germline CDR1 SGHRS, CDR2 YFSETQ. With V trimmed by 4 bases and J by 6 bases, 4 bases remained unmatched. The CDR3 has 12 residues. TCRdb redid the calling of the RT-PCR reads with MiXCR, one entry per CDR3 protein. Of 500,000 to 600,000 distinct CDR3 sequences in the sample, approximately 11% were seen once. These same data were also listed under a study on T cells expressing NK-cell markers. That paper states: A 5'RACE template switching approach incorporating UMIs was used to make TCR beta cDNA. CD3+CD56+NKG2C+, CD3+CD56+NKG2C- and CD3+CD56-NKG2C+ T cells, once sorted, supplied the TCR beta repertoires. HCMV serostatus: most of the eight sequenced donors positive, one negative.

The starting material was PBMCs from blood, obtained on the day of vaccination. The clonotype originates from a middle-aged man who received an inactivated influenza vaccine. The chain employs TRBV5-1 and TRBJ2-7, with 7 bases lining up with TRBD1. The CDR3 loop reads CASSLDRAEQYF. The CDR3 nucleotides are TGCGCCAGCAGCCTAGACAGGGCCGAGCAGTACTTC.